The subject of this entry is one TCR beta chain. Its antigen remains unidentified. The source of the sample is a study of monozygotic twins with inflammatory bowel disease. General observations from the study: Patient-to-patient differences in immunosuppressive treatment may have added variability to the repertoires.

Unsorted whole blood yielded the total RNA, with T cells left unselected. The CDR3 is 16 amino acids. Per germline, CDR1 LGHDT and CDR2 YNNKEL (reference sequence). Each CDR3 protein gets one entry in TCRdb, which reprocessed the 5' RACE reads and gives no DNA. The clone table shows 400,000 or so distinct CDR3 sequences, with the ten largest holding 2.4%. The source of this sequence is a human donor with ulcerative colitis or Crohn's disease, or a healthy co-twin of an affected twin (not recorded which). This sequence joins TRBV3-1 and TRBJ1-1. The material sequenced was blood. CDR3 amino acids: CGSSQAPSVENTEAFF.